This TCR beta chain was found in a study of PD-1 blockade in classical Hodgkin lymphoma. Study observations and caveats: Still unresolved is the cause of the repertoire differences, which may be disease activity or prior therapy. By C4D1, diversity of CD4+ TCRs had risen significantly, whereas that of CD8+ TCRs had not.

Data came from immunoSEQ multiplex PCR; TCRdb stores just in-frame clones and leaves some out. The sample includes almost 100,000 clones, roughly 92% of them seen just once. The CDR3 sequence is 15 residues long. V was trimmed by 0 bases and J by 2 bases, leaving 9 bases between them. Per the germline V gene, CDR1 is SGHRS and CDR2 is YFSETQ. A word on this clone: The antigen is undetermined.

Autologous stem cell transplantation was followed by relapse in every patient, and brentuximab vedotin exposure varied. This specimen was peripheral blood mononuclear cells (PBMCs), taken at baseline. The source is a human donor with classical Hodgkin lymphoma. The J gene is TRBJ2-1, the V gene TRBV5-1, with D unresolved. In DNA, the CDR3 is TGCGCCAGCAGCTTGGAAGCGAGAACCTACAATGAGCAGTTCTTC. This codes for CASSLEARTYNEQFF.